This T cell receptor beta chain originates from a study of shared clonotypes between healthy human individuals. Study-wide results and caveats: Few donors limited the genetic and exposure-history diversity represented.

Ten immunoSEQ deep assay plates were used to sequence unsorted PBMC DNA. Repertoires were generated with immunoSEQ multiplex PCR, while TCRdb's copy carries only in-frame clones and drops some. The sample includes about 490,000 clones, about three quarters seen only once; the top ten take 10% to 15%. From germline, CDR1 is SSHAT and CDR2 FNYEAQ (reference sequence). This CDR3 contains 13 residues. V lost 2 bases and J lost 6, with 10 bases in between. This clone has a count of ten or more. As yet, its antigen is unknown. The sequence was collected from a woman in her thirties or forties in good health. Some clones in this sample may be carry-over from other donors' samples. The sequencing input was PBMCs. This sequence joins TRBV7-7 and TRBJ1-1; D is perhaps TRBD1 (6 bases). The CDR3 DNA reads TGTGCCAGCAGCTTAACAGGGCCCCCTGAAGCTTTCTTT. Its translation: CASSLTGPPEAFF.